This entry lists 15 T cell receptor beta chains sequenced from one sample in a study of blood T cell repertoires in COVID-19. Repertoires were generated with immunoSEQ multiplex PCR, while TCRdb's copy carries only in-frame clones and drops some. The data hold some 70,000 clones, with 80% to 90% observed a single time. The sample taken for sequencing was peripheral blood. The receptors come from a man aged 45 to 65 with active COVID-19.

The CDR3 sequence is CASSESGVGLETQYF. In nucleotides, the CDR3 is TGTGCCAGCAGTGAATCAGGGGTAGGGTTGGAGACCCAGTACTTC. The chain links TRBV25-1 to TRBJ2-5, with D perhaps matching TRBD1 (6 bases). V was cut by 1 base and J by 5 bases, with 14 bases left in between. In germline, CDR1 is MGHDK, CDR2 SYGVNS. There are 15 residues in the CDR3.

This clone was observed once. The gene calls are TRBV19 and TRBJ1-5, with D uncertain. The CDR3 loop spans 15 amino acids. The V gene's germline CDR1 is LNHDA and CDR2 SQIVND (reference sequence). V lost 7 bases and J 5 bases, leaving 18 bases between the germline ends. CDR3 DNA sequence: TGTGCCAGTACCCACACGGCCGACTCAGATCAGCCCCAGCATTTT. Its protein is CASTHTADSDQPQHF.

The table lists this clone with a count of one. The genes are TRBV4-2 and TRBJ1-1; 10 bases are shared with TRBD1. Trimming took 2 bases from V and 3 from J; bases not matched to a gene: 3. The CDR3 is made up of 15 amino acids. Looked up from germline, CDR1 is LGHNA and CDR2 is YNFKEQ. CDR3 loop: CASSQTGTGDTEAFF. CDR3 sequence (DNA): TGTGCCAGCAGCCAAACCGGGACAGGGGACACTGAAGCTTTCTTT.

V usage is TRBV18 and J usage is TRBJ1-1; unclear D gene. This CDR3 has 13 amino acids. The V end lost 6 bases, the J end lost 4 bases, and 12 bases lay between the germline ends. In germline, CDR1 is KGHSH, CDR2 LQKENI. CDR3 sequence (DNA): TGTGCCAGCTCCCAAACAACCTCCACTGAAGCTTTCTTT. This sequence encodes CASSQTTSTEAFF.

CDR3 DNA: TGTGCCAGCAGCTTAGAGAGCCAGGGAAACACTGAAGCTTTCTTT. The encoded protein is CASSLESQGNTEAFF. The chain combines TRBV7-9 with TRBJ1-1; a weak D match, TRBD1 (5 bases). V was pared by 1 base and J by 2 bases, with 11 bases between. The germline V gene encodes CDR1 SEHNR and CDR2 FQNEAQ (reference sequence). CDR3 length: 15 amino acids. Full variable domain (missing parts from reference TRBV7-9 and TRBJ1-1): DTGVSQNPRHKITKRGQNVTFRCDPISEHNRLYWYRQTLGQGPEFLTYFQNEAQLEKSRLLSDRFSAERPKGSFSTLEIQRTEQGDSAMYLCASSLESQGNTEAFFGQGTRLTVV.

The chain recombines TRBV19 with TRBJ1-1, with a weak D call TRBD1 (6 bases). V was cut by 4 bases and J by 0 bases, with 12 bases left in between. This CDR3 comprises 15 residues. CDR1 and CDR2 (germline): LNHDA, SQIVND (reference sequence). CDR3 nucleotide sequence: TGTGCCAGTAGTAAGGACAGAACTATGAACACTGAAGCTTTCTTT. Translation gives CASSKDRTMNTEAFF.

The J gene is TRBJ1-2, the V gene TRBV3-1 (or the pseudogene TRBV3-2); no firm D call. Germline values: CDR1 LGHDT, CDR2 YNNKEL (reference sequence). Trimming took 5 bases from V and 8 from J, leaving 12 bases between them. The CDR3 totals 12 residues. As DNA, the CDR3 is TGTGCCAGCAGCGATTCAAGCGTGGGCTACACCTTC. Its translation is CASSDSSVGYTF.

The chain recombines TRBV9 with TRBJ1-6, with a weak D call TRBD1 (5 bases). CDR3 length: 17 residues. Germline V lookup: CDR1 SGDLS, CDR2 YYNGEE. Trimming cost V 3 bases and J 3 bases, with 16 bases left between them. The CDR3 nucleotides are TGTGCCAGCAGCGACCCCCTGGGGGGTGGCTATAATTCACCCCTCCACTTT. Amino acid sequence: CASSDPLGGGYNSPLHF.

The genes are TRBV11-2 and TRBJ2-1, with D tentatively TRBD1 (6 bases). V lost 5 bases and J 9 bases, leaving 11 bases between the germline ends. Germline CDR1 is SGHAT and CDR2 is FQNNGV. This CDR3 is 12 amino acids long. Here the CDR3 DNA reads TGTGCCAGCAGCCTCACAGGGTCTGAGCAGTTCTTC. Its protein product is CASSLTGSEQFF.

This clone has a handful of counts. The rearrangement links TRBV25-1 to TRBJ1-2; TRBD1 aligns across 11 bases. CDR3 length: 14 residues. J gave up 8 bases and V 3 bases, and 5 bases lay outside the gene matches. Germline values: CDR1 MGHDK, CDR2 SYGVNS. CDR3 coding DNA: TGTGCCAGCAGTGATCTCCGGACAGGGGGCGGCTACACCTTC. Translating it yields CASSDLRTGGGYTF.

This chain joins TRBV9 and TRBJ2-3, with TRBD2 identical over 14 bases. With V trimmed by 0 bases and J by 6 bases, 18 bases remained unmatched. Per germline, CDR1 SGDLS and CDR2 YYNGEE. This CDR3 has 21 residues. As DNA, the CDR3 is TGTGCCAGCAGCGTAGAAGAGGGACTAGCGGGAGTTTTGGGGTTCGGGGATACGCAGTATTTT. Protein sequence: CASSVEEGLAGVLGFGDTQYF.

The chain links TRBV6-5 to TRBJ1-2, with 9 bases that match TRBD1. V gave up 5 bases and J gave up 8 bases; unmatched junction bases: 12. CDR1 is MNHEY, CDR2 SVGAGI, per germline. This CDR3 comprises 15 residues. The CDR3 bases are TGTGCCAGCAGTATCTCAAACGGACAGGGGAGAGGCTACACCTTC. Translated, it gives CASSISNGQGRGYTF.

V is TRBV5-1 and J is TRBJ2-1; 7 bases match TRBD2. This CDR3 has 13 amino acids. CDR1 is SGHRS and CDR2 is YFSETQ in the germline V gene. The trim removed 4 bases at V and 9 bases at J, leaving 7 bases unmatched. The CDR3 DNA follows: TGCGCCAGCAGCCATTTGGCGGGAGCTGAGCAGTTCTTC. As protein: CASSHLAGAEQFF. The whole variable domain, remainder taken from reference TRBV5-1 and TRBJ2-1, is KAGVTQTPRYLIKTRGQQVTLSCSPISGHRSVSWYQQTPGQGLQFLFEYFSETQRNKGNFPGRFSGRQFSNSRSEMNVSTLELGDSALYLCASSHLAGAEQFFGPGTRLTVL.

This clone was seen only once. The chain employs TRBV6-4 and TRBJ1-1; unclear D gene. V lost 6 bases to trimming and J lost 1 base, with 9 bases between them. The CDR3 loop spans 13 amino acids. Germline V lookup: CDR1 MRHNA, CDR2 SNTAGT. CDR3 in amino acids: CASRRTGNTEAFF. Here the CDR3 DNA reads TGTGCCAGCAGACGGACTGGGAACACTGAAGCTTTCTTT.

The V gene is TRBV7-2, the J gene TRBJ2-3; 11 bases map to TRBD2. Germline V gives CDR1 SGHTA, CDR2 FQGNSA. Losses at the gene ends were 5 bases for V and 8 bases for J; bases not matched to a gene: 12. The CDR3 length is 16 residues. In DNA, the CDR3 is TGTGCCAGCAGCGAGGGGACTAGCGGTCCACAGGGTACGCAGTATTTT. It codes for CASSEGTSGPQGTQYF.